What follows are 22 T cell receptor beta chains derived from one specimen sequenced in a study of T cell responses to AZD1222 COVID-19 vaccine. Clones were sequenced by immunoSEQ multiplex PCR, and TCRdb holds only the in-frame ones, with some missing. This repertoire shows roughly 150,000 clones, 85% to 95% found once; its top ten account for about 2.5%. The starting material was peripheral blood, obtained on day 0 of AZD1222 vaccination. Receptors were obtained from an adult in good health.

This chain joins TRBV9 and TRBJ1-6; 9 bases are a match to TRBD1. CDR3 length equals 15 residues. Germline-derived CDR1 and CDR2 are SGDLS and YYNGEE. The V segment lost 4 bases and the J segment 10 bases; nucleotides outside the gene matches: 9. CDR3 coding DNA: TGTGCCAGCAGCCAGGGACAGGGCGAGCGCTCACCCCTCCACTTT. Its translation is CASSQGQGERSPLHF.

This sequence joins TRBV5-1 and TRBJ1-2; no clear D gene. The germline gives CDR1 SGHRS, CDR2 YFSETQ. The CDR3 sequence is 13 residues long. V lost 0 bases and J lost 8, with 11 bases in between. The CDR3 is CASSLGPTSGYTF. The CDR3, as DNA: TGCGCCAGCAGCTTGGGACCCACGTCCGGCTACACCTTC.

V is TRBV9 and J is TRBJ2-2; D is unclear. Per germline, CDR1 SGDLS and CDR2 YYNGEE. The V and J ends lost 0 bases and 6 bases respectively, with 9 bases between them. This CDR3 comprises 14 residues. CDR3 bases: TGTGCCAGCAGCGTAGCCCCCACTCCCGGGGAGCTGTTTTTT. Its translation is CASSVAPTPGELFF. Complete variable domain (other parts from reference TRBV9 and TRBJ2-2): DSGVTQTPKHLITATGQRVTLRCSPRSGDLSVYWYQQSLDQGLQFLIQYYNGEERAKGNILERFSAQQFPDLHSELNLSSLELGDSALYFCASSVAPTPGELFFGEGSRLTVL.

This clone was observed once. The CDR3: CASSLEGTEAFF. DNA for the CDR3: TGTGCCAGCAGCTTGGAAGGGACTGAAGCTTTCTTT. The genes are TRBV5-4 and TRBJ1-1; D is ambiguous. V was trimmed by 0 bases and J by 5 bases, leaving 5 bases between them. CDR1 is SGHNT, CDR2 YYREEE, per germline (reference sequence). The CDR3 consists of 12 residues. Complete variable domain (other parts from reference TRBV5-4 and TRBJ1-1): ETGVTQSPTHLIKTRGQQVTLRCSSQSGHNTVSWYQQALGQGPQFIFQYYREEENGRGNFPPRFSGLQFPNYSSELNVNALELDDSALYLCASSLEGTEAFFGQGTRLTVV.

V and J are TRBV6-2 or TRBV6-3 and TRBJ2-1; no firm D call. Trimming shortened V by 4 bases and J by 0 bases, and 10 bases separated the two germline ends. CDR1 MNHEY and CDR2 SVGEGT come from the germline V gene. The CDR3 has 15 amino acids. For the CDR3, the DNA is TGTGCCAGCAGTTCCCCCTCAGCCTCCTACAATGAGCAGTTCTTC. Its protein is CASSSPSASYNEQFF.

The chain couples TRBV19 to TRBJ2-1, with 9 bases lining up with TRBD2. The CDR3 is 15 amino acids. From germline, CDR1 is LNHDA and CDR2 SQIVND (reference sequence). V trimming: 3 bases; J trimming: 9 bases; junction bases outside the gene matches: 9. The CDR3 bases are TGTGCCAGTAGTATGATAGCGGGAGCTGATCTTGAGCAGTTCTTC. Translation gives CASSMIAGADLEQFF.

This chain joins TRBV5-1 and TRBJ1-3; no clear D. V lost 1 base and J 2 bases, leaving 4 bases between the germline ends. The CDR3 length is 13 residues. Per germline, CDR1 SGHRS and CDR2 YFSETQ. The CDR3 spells CASSLSTGNTIYF. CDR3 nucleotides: TGCGCCAGCAGCTTGTCGACTGGAAACACCATATATTTT. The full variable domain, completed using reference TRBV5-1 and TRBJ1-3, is KAGVTQTPRYLIKTRGQQVTLSCSPISGHRSVSWYQQTPGQGLQFLFEYFSETQRNKGNFPGRFSGRQFSNSRSEMNVSTLELGDSALYLCASSLSTGNTIYFGEGSWLTVV.

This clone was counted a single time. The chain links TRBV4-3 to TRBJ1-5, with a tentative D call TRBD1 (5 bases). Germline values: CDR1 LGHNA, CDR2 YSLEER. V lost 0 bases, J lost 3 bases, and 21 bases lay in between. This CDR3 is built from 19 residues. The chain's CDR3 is CASSQDYPRGRYTNQPQHF. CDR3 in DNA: TGCGCCAGCAGCCAAGATTATCCGAGGGGCCGATATACCAATCAGCCCCAGCATTTT.

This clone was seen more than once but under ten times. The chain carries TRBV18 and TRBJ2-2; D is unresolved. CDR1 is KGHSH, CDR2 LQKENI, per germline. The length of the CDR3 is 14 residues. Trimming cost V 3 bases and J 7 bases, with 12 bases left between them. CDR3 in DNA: TGTGCCAGCTCACCCAACGAAAGGGACGGGGAGCTGTTTTTT. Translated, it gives CASSPNERDGELFF.

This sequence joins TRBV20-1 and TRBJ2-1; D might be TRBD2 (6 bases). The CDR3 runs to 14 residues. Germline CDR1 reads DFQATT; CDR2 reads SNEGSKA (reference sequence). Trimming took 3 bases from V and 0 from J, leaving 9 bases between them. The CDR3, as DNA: TGCAGTGCTAGTCACGGGAGCTCCTACAATGAGCAGTTCTTC. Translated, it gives CSASHGSSYNEQFF.

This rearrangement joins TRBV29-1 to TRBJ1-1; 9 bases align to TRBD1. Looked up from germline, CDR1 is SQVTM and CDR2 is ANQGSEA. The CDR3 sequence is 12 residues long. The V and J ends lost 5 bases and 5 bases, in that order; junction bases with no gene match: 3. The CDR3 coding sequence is TGCAGCGTTTACAGGGGGCTAACTGAAGCTTTCTTT. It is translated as CSVYRGLTEAFF.

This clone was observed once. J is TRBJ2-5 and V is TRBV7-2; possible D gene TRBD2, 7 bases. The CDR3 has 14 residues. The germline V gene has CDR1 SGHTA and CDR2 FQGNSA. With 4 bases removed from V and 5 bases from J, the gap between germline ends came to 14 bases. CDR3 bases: TGTGCCAGCAGCTCCCCGGGGGGCAGGGAGACCCAGTACTTC. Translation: CASSSPGGRETQYF. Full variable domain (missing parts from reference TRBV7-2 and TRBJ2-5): GAGVSQSPSNKVTEKGKDVELRCDPISGHTALYWYRQSLGQGLEFLIYFQGNSAPDKSGLPSDRFSAERTGGSVSTLTIQRTQQEDSAVYLCASSSPGGRETQYFGPGTRLLVL.

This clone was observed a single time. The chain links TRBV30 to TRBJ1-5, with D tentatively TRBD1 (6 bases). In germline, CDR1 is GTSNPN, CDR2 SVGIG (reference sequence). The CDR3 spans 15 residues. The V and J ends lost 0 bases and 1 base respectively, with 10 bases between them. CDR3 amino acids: CAWSVAGTSNQPQHF. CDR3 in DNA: TGTGCCTGGAGTGTGGCAGGGACAAGCAATCAGCCCCAGCATTTT.

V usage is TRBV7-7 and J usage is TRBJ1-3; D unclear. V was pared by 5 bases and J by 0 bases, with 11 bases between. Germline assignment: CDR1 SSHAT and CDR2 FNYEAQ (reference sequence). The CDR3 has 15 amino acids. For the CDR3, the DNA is TGTGCCAGCAGCCCCGGGCCCTCCTCTGGAAACACCATATATTTT. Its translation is CASSPGPSSGNTIYF.

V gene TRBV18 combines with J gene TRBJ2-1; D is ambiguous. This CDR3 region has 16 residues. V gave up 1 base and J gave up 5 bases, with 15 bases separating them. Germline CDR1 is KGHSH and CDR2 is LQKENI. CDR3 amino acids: CASSPLRRASDNEQFF. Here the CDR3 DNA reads TGTGCCAGCTCACCACTTCGGCGAGCGTCCGACAATGAGCAGTTCTTC.

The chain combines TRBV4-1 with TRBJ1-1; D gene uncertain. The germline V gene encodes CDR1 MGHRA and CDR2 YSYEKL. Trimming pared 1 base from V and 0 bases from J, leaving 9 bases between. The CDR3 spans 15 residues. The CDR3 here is CASSQGTSLNTEAFF. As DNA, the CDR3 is TGCGCCAGCAGCCAAGGTACGTCTCTGAACACTGAAGCTTTCTTT.

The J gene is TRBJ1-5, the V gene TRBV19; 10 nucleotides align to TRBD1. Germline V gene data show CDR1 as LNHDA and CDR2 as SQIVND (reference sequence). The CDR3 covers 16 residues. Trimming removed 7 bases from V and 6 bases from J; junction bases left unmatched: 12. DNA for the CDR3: TGTGCCAGTACCCCATTCTCGACAGGGGGCCTTCAGCCCCAGCATTTT. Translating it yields CASTPFSTGGLQPQHF.

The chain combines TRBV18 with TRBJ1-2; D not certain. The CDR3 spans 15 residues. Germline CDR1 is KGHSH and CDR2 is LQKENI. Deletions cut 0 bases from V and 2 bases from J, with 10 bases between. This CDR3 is CASSPPIAENYGYTF. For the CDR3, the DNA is TGTGCCAGCTCACCACCGATCGCAGAGAACTATGGCTACACCTTC.

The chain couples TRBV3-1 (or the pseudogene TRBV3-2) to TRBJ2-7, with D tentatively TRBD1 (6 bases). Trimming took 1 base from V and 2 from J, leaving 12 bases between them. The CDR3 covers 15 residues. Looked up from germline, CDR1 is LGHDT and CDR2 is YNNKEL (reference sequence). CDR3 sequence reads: CASSQVPQGAYEQYF. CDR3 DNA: TGTGCCAGCAGCCAAGTTCCACAGGGTGCCTACGAGCAGTACTTC.

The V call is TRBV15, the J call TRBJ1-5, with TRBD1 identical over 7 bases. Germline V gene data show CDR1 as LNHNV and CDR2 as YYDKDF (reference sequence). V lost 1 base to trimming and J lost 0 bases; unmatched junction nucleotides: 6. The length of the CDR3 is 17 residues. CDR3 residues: CATSRGPPGGSNQPQHF. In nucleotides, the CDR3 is TGTGCCACCAGCAGAGGCCCCCCAGGGGGTAGCAATCAGCCCCAGCATTTT.

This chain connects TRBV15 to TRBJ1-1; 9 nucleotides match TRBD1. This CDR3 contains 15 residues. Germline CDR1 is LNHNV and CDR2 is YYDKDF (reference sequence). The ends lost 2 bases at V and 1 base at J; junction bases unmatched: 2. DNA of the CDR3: TGTGCCACCAGCAGACGGACAGGGGAGAACACTGAAGCTTTCTTT. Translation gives CATSRRTGENTEAFF.

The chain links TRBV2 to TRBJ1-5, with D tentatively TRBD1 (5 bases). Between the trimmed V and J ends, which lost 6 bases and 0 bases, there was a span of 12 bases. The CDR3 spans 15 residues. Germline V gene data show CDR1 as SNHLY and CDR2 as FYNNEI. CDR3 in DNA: TGTGCCAGCAGGTTGGGGGAAAATAGCAATCAGCCCCAGCATTTT. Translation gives CASRLGENSNQPQHF.